This section outlines one T cell receptor beta chain sequence together with its context. The data were produced by immunoSEQ multiplex PCR, yet TCRdb's version contains in-frame clones alone and is incomplete. Of about 97,000 clones detected, over 75% appear once; the ten largest clones hold more than 9%. The data were taken from a study of blood T cell repertoires in COVID-19. J lost 8 bases, V lost 3 bases, and 6 bases had no gene match. Germline V gene sequence: CDR1 GTSNPN, CDR2 SVGIG (reference sequence). The CDR3 runs 12 residues. This chain uses TRBV30 with TRBJ1-1, with 7 bases aligning to TRBD1. The specimen sequenced was peripheral blood. The receptor was derived from a woman aged 30 to 39 with acute or convalescent COVID-19. CDR3 bases: TGTGCCTGGAGATTAGGACAGGCGGAAGCTTTCTTT. It codes for CAWRLGQAEAFF.